This is a list of T cell receptor beta chains from one sample in a study of OX40 agonist ivuxolimab in advanced cancers. Method: immunoSEQ multiplex PCR; TCRdb's copy keeps in-frame clones and lacks some. The repertoire includes some 77,000 clones, around 92% of them detected once, and about 8% sits in the top ten. Sequenced material: CD4+ or CD8+ T cells sorted from blood, taken in a trial of the OX40 agonist ivuxolimab. These receptors originate from an adult with an advanced solid tumor such as melanoma, head and neck, liver or kidney cancer. The CDR3 runs from the conserved cysteine through the conserved F or W.

J gene,V gene,CDR3 protein
TRBJ2-1,TRBV6-5,CASSYHPATPYNEQFF
TRBJ1-6,TRBV4-1,CASSQFGTGTYNSPLHF
TRBJ2-7,TRBV10-2,CASIGTVSYEQYF
TRBJ2-1,TRBV7-9,CASSPEGIRNDYNEQFF
TRBJ1-2,TRBV5-6,CASSATGTPNYGYTF
TRBJ1-4,TRBV5-8,CASSTASGQGLEKLFF
TRBJ1-5,TRBV5-6,CASSLGQGSNQPQHF
TRBJ1-5,TRBV27,CASSLQGYSNQPQHF
TRBJ1-2,TRBV19,CASTTEGYGYTF
TRBJ2-7,TRBV6-5,CASSAPPEQYF
TRBJ2-1,TRBV4-1,CASSHFAGQGEQFF
TRBJ2-7,TRBV15,CATSRDLGYPPDEQYF
TRBJ2-7,TRBV7-9,CASSSVGDEQYF
TRBJ2-3,TRBV5-1,CASSLGTGPTDTQYF
TRBJ2-7,TRBV5-4,CASSLEVGGYEQYF
TRBJ1-2,TRBV5-4,CASSWVTGDYGYTF
TRBJ1-2,TRBV25-1,CASSDRSGTRFYGYTF
TRBJ2-5,TRBV14,CASSQDSYSGAIWETQYF
TRBJ1-2,TRBV7-9,CASSYIPASGQGNYGYTF
TRBJ2-7,TRBV7-9,CASSTREDTVLEYF
TRBJ1-5,TRBV19,CASSIHGLGGGYQPQHF
TRBJ2-7,TRBV13,CASSPWGSSYEQYF
TRBJ2-1,TRBV7-9,CASSHIPENEQFF
TRBJ2-6,TRBV9,CASSEGQGANVLTF
.,TRBV7-9,CASSSEGQGIYEQYF
TRBJ2-1,TRBV19,CASSIRVNEQFF
TRBJ1-1,TRBV6-4,CASSDGGGVGTEAFF
TRBJ2-2,TRBV9,CASSGPGTRAGELFF
TRBJ1-5,TRBV9,CASSVDGTDNQPQHF
TRBJ1-4,TRBV21-1,CAIPTWTGGRTNEKLFF
TRBJ1-6,TRBV9,CASSAGTGANSPLHF
TRBJ2-7,TRBV6-1,CASTTTGEAYEQYF
TRBJ2-2,TRBV9,CASTPSGLAGTGELFF
TRBJ2-1,TRBV7-9,CASSSSTSGGPSSYNEQFF